This T cell receptor beta chain derives from a study of blood T cell repertoires in COVID-19. Study background: COVID-19 samples collected from the United States, Italy and Spain covered acute and convalescent phases. Sources were T cells, B-cell-depleted T cells, or PBMCs; the material itself was cDNA or gDNA.

This clone occurred a few times. The CDR3 has 13 amino acids. Trimming pared 4 bases from V and 7 bases from J, leaving 11 bases between. Original methodology: How many nucleated cells were present was estimated from reference gene primer amplification. The repertoire was sequenced with immunoSEQ multiplex PCR; TCRdb's copy has only in-frame clones and lacks some. The V and J calls and the clone size are those of that table, but D and trimming were determined from the DNA. The sample consists of approximately 90,000 clones, roughly 86% of them appearing once. This clonotype was sampled from a human donor in a cohort sampled during active COVID-19. The sequenced sample was peripheral blood. The chain joins TRBV12-3 or TRBV12-4 to TRBJ2-1, with no clear D. The CDR3 is CASSSSSRNEQFF. CDR3 nucleotide sequence: TGTGCCAGCAGTTCCTCATCGCGGAATGAGCAGTTCTTC.